Shown below are 17 T cell receptor beta chains from a single sample sequenced in a study of blood T cell repertoires in COVID-19. TCRdb's table, derived via immunoSEQ multiplex PCR, lists solely in-frame clones and lacks some. The table has approximately 180,000 clones, 80% to 90% seen once. The sequencing sample was made of peripheral blood. The receptors come from a man between 60 and 75 years old with acute or convalescent COVID-19.

V and J are TRBV11-2 and TRBJ1-2; D not resolved. The length of the CDR3 is 13 residues. Trimming stripped 6 bases from V and 8 bases from J, with 16 bases between. Germline CDR1 SGHAT, CDR2 FQNNGV. This CDR3 is CASSSGRDWGYTF. CDR3 bases: TGTGCCAGCAGTTCCGGGAGGGATTGGGGCTACACCTTC.

The chain employs TRBV6-2 or TRBV6-3 and TRBJ1-2, with D maybe TRBD1 (6 bases). CDR1 is MNHEY, CDR2 SVGEGT, per germline. CDR3 length: 14 amino acids. The V end lost 2 bases, the J end lost 3 bases, and 10 bases lay between the germline ends. The CDR3, as DNA: TGTGCCAGCAGTTACGAGGACAGTTACTATGGCTACACCTTC. This sequence encodes CASSYEDSYYGYTF.

This chain links TRBV7-8 with TRBJ2-7; 13 bases match TRBD2. V lost 7 bases, J lost 4 bases, and 7 bases stayed unmatched. Germline loops: CDR1 SGHVS, CDR2 FQNEAQ. The CDR3 has 15 residues. The chain's CDR3 is CASKTGTSGIYEQYF. As DNA, the CDR3 is TGTGCCAGCAAAACCGGGACTAGCGGGATATACGAGCAGTACTTC.

The CDR3 reads CASSQGTSGRAMNTGELFF. CDR3 DNA sequence: TGTGCCAGCAGCCAGGGGACTAGCGGGAGGGCCATGAACACCGGGGAGCTGTTTTTT. This chain connects TRBV3-1 (or the pseudogene TRBV3-2) to TRBJ2-2; 16 positions agree with TRBD2. Germline assignment: CDR1 LGHDT and CDR2 YNNKEL (reference sequence). Trimming cost V 3 bases and J 1 base; bases outside gene matches: 5. This CDR3 is 19 amino acids long.

This chain connects TRBV10-1 to TRBJ1-4, with 8 bases aligning to TRBD1. Germline V gives CDR1 WNHNN, CDR2 SYGVQD (reference sequence). V shed 8 bases, J shed 3 bases, and the junction held 8 bases outside the gene matches. The CDR3 loop spans 15 amino acids. DNA of the CDR3: TGCGCCAGCGAGAGGACAGGGTTCGCTAATGAAAAACTGTTTTTT. It yields the protein CASERTGFANEKLFF.

The chain uses TRBV5-8 and TRBJ2-7; the D gene is possibly TRBD1 (6 bases). Trimming cost V 4 bases and J 0 bases, with 14 bases left between them. This CDR3 has 15 residues. The germline CDR1 and CDR2 sequences are SGHTS and YDEGEE. The CDR3 DNA follows: TGTGCCAGCAGCCTTCACAGGGTCCACTCCTACGAGCAGTACTTC. Translation gives CASSLHRVHSYEQYF.

This clone was recorded once. The chain has TRBV19 and TRBJ1-1, with D possibly TRBD1 on 6 matching bases. CDR1 LNHDA and CDR2 SQIVND come from the germline V gene (reference sequence). This CDR3 comprises 14 residues. V lost 6 bases and J lost 5, with 16 bases in between. In DNA form, the CDR3 reads TGTGCCAGTAGGAAAAAGGGGGAGAGGACTGAAGCTTTCTTT. This gives the protein CASRKKGERTEAFF. Complete variable domain (other parts from reference TRBV19 and TRBJ1-1): DGGITQSPKYLFRKEGQNVTLSCEQNLNHDAMYWYRQDPGQGLRLIYYSQIVNDFQKGDIAEGYSVSREKKESFPLTVTSAQKNPTAFYLCASRKKGERTEAFFGQGTRLTVV.

The chain couples TRBV14 to TRBJ2-1; 10 bases align to TRBD2. The CDR3 totals 15 residues. The junction had 8 bases not matched to a gene; V was cut back by 5 bases and J by 7 bases. Looked up from germline, CDR1 is SGHDN and CDR2 is FVKESK. CDR3 coding DNA: TGTGCCAGCAGCTACCTAGCGGGGGTCCTTAATGAGCAGTTCTTC. Its translation: CASSYLAGVLNEQFF.

J is TRBJ2-1 and V is TRBV6-1; D is unclear. The length of the CDR3 is 13 residues. Germline assignment: CDR1 MNHNS and CDR2 SASEGT. V lost 3 bases to trimming and J lost 9 bases, with 12 bases between them. The CDR3 region is CASSDRFRVEQFF. The CDR3 DNA follows: TGTGCCAGCAGTGATAGATTCCGGGTTGAGCAGTTCTTC.

The chain is built from TRBV19 and TRBJ2-4, with 15 bases identical to TRBD2. The CDR3 is 17 residues long. Trimming cost V 4 bases and J 1 base; bases outside gene matches: 2. Germline loops: CDR1 LNHDA, CDR2 SQIVND (reference sequence). The CDR3 DNA sequence: TGTGCCAGTAGTACCGGGACTAGCGGGAGGGCCAAAAACATTCAGTACTTC. Residues: CASSTGTSGRAKNIQYF. The entire variable domain, with the rest obtained from reference TRBV19 and TRBJ2-4, is as follows: DGGITQSPKYLFRKEGQNVTLSCEQNLNHDAMYWYRQDPGQGLRLIYYSQIVNDFQKGDIAEGYSVSREKKESFPLTVTSAQKNPTAFYLCASSTGTSGRAKNIQYFGAGTRLSVL.

In its sample, this clone was seen once. J is TRBJ2-7 and V is TRBV7-2, with D possibly TRBD2 on 6 matching bases. Germline CDR1 is SGHTA and CDR2 is FQGNSA. The CDR3 is 13 residues long. Trimming removed 0 bases at V and 6 bases at J, with 9 bases between. CDR3 nucleotide sequence: TGTGCCAGCAGCTTAGCGGGAGGTCCCGAGCAGTACTTC. Amino acid sequence: CASSLAGGPEQYF.

CDR3 sequence (DNA): TGTGCCAGCAGCGAAGGGACAGCCTGGCGGGGAGATACGCAGTATTTT. Its protein product is CASSEGTAWRGDTQYF. The chain uses TRBV5-8 and TRBJ2-3, with a possible D match to TRBD1 (7 bases). CDR1 is SGHTS and CDR2 is YDEGEE in the germline V gene. The V end was cut by 4 bases, the J end by 5 bases, with 20 bases between. The CDR3 runs to 16 residues.

The chain is built from TRBV9 and TRBJ1-5; 7 bases line up with TRBD1. Losses at the gene ends were 1 base for V and 7 bases for J; bases not matched to a gene: 8. Germline-derived CDR1 and CDR2 are SGDLS and YYNGEE. CDR3 length equals 15 residues. The CDR3 here is CASSVSGSGGQPQHF. DNA of the CDR3: TGTGCCAGCAGCGTAAGCGGGTCAGGGGGACAGCCCCAGCATTTT.

This clone was observed a single time. The chain recombines TRBV27 with TRBJ2-1; TRBD1 might be the D (6 bases). The CDR3 spans 16 residues. Trimming left V 2 bases short and J 0 bases short, with 11 bases between. The germline V gene encodes CDR1 MNHEY and CDR2 SMNVEV (reference sequence). The DNA for the CDR3 is TGTGCCAGCAGTTTAGGGGGCGGTTACTCCTACAATGAGCAGTTCTTC. Translated: CASSLGGGYSYNEQFF.

A few counts support this clone. The chain employs TRBV2 and TRBJ1-5; D is unclear. With 3 bases removed from V and 6 bases from J, the gap between germline ends came to 12 bases. The CDR3 runs 14 residues. Germline V CDR1 and CDR2: SNHLY, FYNNEI. This CDR3 reads CASSDPRTGQPQHF. CDR3 nucleotides: TGTGCCAGCAGTGACCCCAGAACGGGTCAGCCCCAGCATTTT.

V and J are TRBV4-1 and TRBJ2-1; maybe TRBD1 (7 bases). The CDR3 contains 16 residues. The V gene lost 1 base and the J gene lost 8 bases, with 18 bases spanning the gap. Germline-derived CDR1 and CDR2 are MGHRA and YSYEKL. Written as DNA, the CDR3 is TGCGCCAGCAGCCAAGGTGCAGCGGAGGGGGCCTATGAGCAGTTCTTC. It encodes CASSQGAAEGAYEQFF.

CDR3 residues: CASSYSLGSLTTQYF. The CDR3 DNA is TGTGCCAGCAGTTACTCCTTGGGGAGCCTAACGACCCAGTACTTC. The rearrangement joins TRBV6-5 to TRBJ2-5; possible D gene TRBD2, 5 bases. This CDR3 contains 15 residues. V was cut by 0 bases and J by 7 bases, with 15 bases left in between. The germline V gene encodes CDR1 MNHEY and CDR2 SVGAGI.